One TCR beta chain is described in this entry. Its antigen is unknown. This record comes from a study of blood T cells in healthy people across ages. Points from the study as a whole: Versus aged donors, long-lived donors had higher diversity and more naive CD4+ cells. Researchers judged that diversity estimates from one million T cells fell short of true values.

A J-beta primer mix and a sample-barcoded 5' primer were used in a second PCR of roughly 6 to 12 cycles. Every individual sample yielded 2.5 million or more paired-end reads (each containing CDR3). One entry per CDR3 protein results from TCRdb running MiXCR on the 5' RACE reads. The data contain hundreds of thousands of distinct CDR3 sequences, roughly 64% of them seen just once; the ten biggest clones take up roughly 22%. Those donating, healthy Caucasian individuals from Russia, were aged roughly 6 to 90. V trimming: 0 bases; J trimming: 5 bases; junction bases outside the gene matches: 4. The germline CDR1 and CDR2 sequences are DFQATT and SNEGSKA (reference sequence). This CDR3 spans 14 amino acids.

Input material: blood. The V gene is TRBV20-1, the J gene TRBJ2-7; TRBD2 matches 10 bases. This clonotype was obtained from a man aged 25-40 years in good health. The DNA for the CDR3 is TGCAGTGCTAGAGATAAGCGGGAGGGAGACGAGCAGTACTTC. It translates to CSARDKREGDEQYF.